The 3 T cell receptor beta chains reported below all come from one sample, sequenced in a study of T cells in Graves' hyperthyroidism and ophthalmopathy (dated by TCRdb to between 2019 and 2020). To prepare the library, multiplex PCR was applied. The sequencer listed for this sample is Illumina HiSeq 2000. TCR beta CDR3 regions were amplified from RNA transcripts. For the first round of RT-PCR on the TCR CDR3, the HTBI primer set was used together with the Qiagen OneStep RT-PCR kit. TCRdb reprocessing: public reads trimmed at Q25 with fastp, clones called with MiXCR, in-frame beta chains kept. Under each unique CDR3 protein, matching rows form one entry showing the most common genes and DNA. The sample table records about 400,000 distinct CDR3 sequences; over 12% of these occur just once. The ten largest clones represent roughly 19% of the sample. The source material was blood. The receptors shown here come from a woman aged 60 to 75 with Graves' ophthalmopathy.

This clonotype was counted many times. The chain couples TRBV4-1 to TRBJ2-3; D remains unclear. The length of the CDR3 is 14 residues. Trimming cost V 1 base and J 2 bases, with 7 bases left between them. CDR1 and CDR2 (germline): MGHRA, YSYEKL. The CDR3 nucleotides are TGCGCCAGCAGCCAAGCTCCGACCACAGATACGCAGTATTTT. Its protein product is CASSQAPTTDTQYF.

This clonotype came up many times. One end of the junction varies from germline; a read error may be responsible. The CDR3, as DNA: TGTGCCAGCAGTCGAAATGGGATAGCGGTACCCGGGGAGCTGTCTTTT. This codes for CASSRNGIAVPGELSF. The chain is built from TRBV3-1 and TRBJ2-2; TRBD2 might be the D (6 bases). This CDR3 contains 16 residues. CDR1 and CDR2 (germline): LGHDT, YNNKEL (reference sequence). Using reference TRBV3-1 and TRBJ2-2 for the parts outside the CDR3, the full variable domain is DTAVSQTPKYLVTQMGNDKSIKCEQNLGHDTMYWYKQDSKKFLKIMFSYNNKELIINETVPNRFSPKSPDKAHLNLHINSLELGDSAVYFCASSRNGIAVPGELSFGEGSRLTVL.

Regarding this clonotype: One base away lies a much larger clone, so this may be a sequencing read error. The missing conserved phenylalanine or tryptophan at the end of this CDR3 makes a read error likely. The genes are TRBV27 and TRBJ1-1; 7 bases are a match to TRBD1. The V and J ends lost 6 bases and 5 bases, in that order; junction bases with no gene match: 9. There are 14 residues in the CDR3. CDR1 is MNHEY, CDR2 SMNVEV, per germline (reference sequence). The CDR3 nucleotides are TGTGCCAGCAGGGACGGGACAGTTCGAACTGAAGCTTTCTCT. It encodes CASRDGTVRTEAFS.